The 4 T cell receptor beta chains below come from one sample, sequenced in a study of T-cell memory formation after mild COVID-19. MiXCR was run by TCRdb on the 5' RACE reads, yielding one entry per CDR3 protein. The sample yields 180,000 or so distinct CDR3 sequences, more than 9% seen once. Sequencing input: PBMCs or a T cell subset sorted from them (not recorded which). The receptors derive from a man aged 18 to 30 who had mild COVID-19 (a few samples of this study predate the infection). Cell type and time point are not known.

The rearrangement links TRBV12-3 or TRBV12-4 to TRBJ1-2; D not resolved. The CDR3 totals 13 residues. V was pared by 3 bases and J by 5 bases, with 10 bases between. CDR3 amino acids: CASSFGQRYGYTF. CDR3 bases: TGTGCCAGCAGTTTTGGGCAGCGGTATGGCTACACCTTC.

This clonotype showed up just a few times. The V gene is TRBV5-1, the J gene TRBJ2-3, with 10 bases identical to TRBD2. This CDR3 is built from 16 residues. J lost 4 bases, V lost 2 bases, and 7 bases had no gene match. CDR1 and CDR2 from the germline V gene are SGHRS and YFSETQ. The CDR3 sequence is CASSFPLAGEADTQYF. The CDR3 nucleotides are TGCGCCAGCAGCTTCCCTCTAGCGGGGGAGGCAGATACGCAGTATTTT.

This clonotype was counted only a few times. The genes are TRBV5-1 and TRBJ1-4; 8 bases map to TRBD1. V lost 1 base to trimming and J lost 6 bases; unmatched junction nucleotides: 5. The germline V gene encodes CDR1 SGHRS and CDR2 YFSETQ. The CDR3 sequence is 15 residues long. CDR3 residues: CASSLRQGRHEKLFF. In DNA form, the CDR3 reads TGCGCCAGCAGCTTGAGACAGGGGAGACATGAAAAACTGTTTTTT.

This clonotype was seen a few times. The V gene is TRBV27, the J gene TRBJ2-6; TRBD1 might be the D (6 bases). Germline CDR1 reads MNHEY; CDR2 reads SMNVEV (reference sequence). This CDR3 is 17 amino acids long. With 3 bases removed from V and 4 bases from J, the gap between germline ends came to 16 bases. Here the CDR3 reads CASSFGPGARGANVLTF. The CDR3 DNA reads as TGTGCCAGCAGTTTTGGGCCAGGGGCTAGGGGGGCCAACGTCCTGACTTTC.